The 26 T cell receptor beta chains presented below share a single source sample, sequenced in a study of blood T cells in healthy people across ages. It was with a sample-barcoded 5' primer and a J-beta primer mix that a second PCR of about 6 to 11 cycles was run. TCRdb called the 5' RACE reads again in MiXCR, with one record for every CDR3 protein. Here the sample spans almost 800,000 distinct CDR3 sequences, roughly 50% being singletons. Sequencing used blood. These receptors were taken from a man younger than 40 in good health.

For the CDR3, the DNA is TGTGCCAGCAGCCGCAAGGGGACAGATACATACAATGAGCAGTTCTTC. Its protein is CASSRKGTDTYNEQFF. This chain joins TRBV11-2 and TRBJ2-1, with 7 bases that match TRBD1. CDR1 SGHAT and CDR2 FQNNGV come from the germline V gene. V lost 5 bases, J lost 4 bases, and 11 bases stayed unmatched. The CDR3 covers 16 residues.

V gene TRBV6-2 or TRBV6-3 combines with J gene TRBJ2-5, with D possibly matching TRBD2 (5 bases). Germline values: CDR1 MNHEY, CDR2 SVGEGT. There are 13 residues in the CDR3. V lost 2 bases, J lost 5 bases, and 9 bases lay in between. Here the CDR3 reads CASSYREWETQYF. CDR3 bases: TGTGCCAGCAGTTACAGGGAGTGGGAGACCCAGTACTTC.

On this clonotype: This may be a read error, as it is one base from a much larger clone. The chain joins TRBV3-1 to TRBJ2-7, with D tentatively TRBD1 (6 bases). Trimming stripped 0 bases from V and 2 bases from J, with 11 bases between. CDR1 and CDR2 (germline): LGHDT, YNNKEL (reference sequence). CDR3 length equals 15 residues. This CDR3 reads CASSQDGQPTYEQYF. CDR3 nucleotide sequence: TGTGCCAGCAGCCAAGACGGACAGCCGACCTACGAGCAGTACTTC.

The chain couples TRBV7-9 to TRBJ2-7; 9 positions agree with TRBD1. This CDR3 region has 17 residues. Germline V gene sequence: CDR1 SEHNR, CDR2 FQNEAQ (reference sequence). V shed 3 bases and J 3 bases; nucleotides not matched to a gene: 12. The CDR3 loop reads CASSLAYQGQGNYEQYF. For the CDR3, the DNA is TGTGCCAGCAGCTTGGCCTACCAGGGACAGGGTAACTACGAGCAGTACTTC.

This sequence joins TRBV6-1 and TRBJ2-1, with D perhaps matching TRBD1 (6 bases). Trimming stripped 6 bases from V and 8 bases from J, with 23 bases between. Germline CDR1 reads MNHNS; CDR2 reads SASEGT. CDR3 length: 16 residues. The CDR3 region is CASRTRRQGIGDEQFF. DNA of the CDR3: TGTGCCAGCAGGACCCGACGGCAGGGGATCGGGGATGAGCAGTTCTTC.

This clonotype has just a few counts. The V and J genes are TRBV28 and TRBJ1-5; no definite D call. There are 14 residues in the CDR3. V lost 4 bases, J lost 1 base, and 8 bases lay in between. The germline CDR1 and CDR2 sequences are MDHEN and SYDVKM. Here the CDR3 reads CASSSLGSNQPQHF. As DNA, the CDR3 is TGTGCCAGCAGTTCCTTGGGGAGCAATCAGCCCCAGCATTTT.

The gene calls are TRBV28 and TRBJ2-7; the D gene is possibly TRBD2 (5 bases). V dropped 3 bases and J dropped 10 bases, with 25 bases sitting between them. This CDR3 has 16 amino acids. CDR1 and CDR2 (germline): MDHEN, SYDVKM. CDR3 sequence: CASSFVVPASSTPQYF. The CDR3 region has the DNA TGTGCCAGCAGTTTCGTGGTCCCCGCTAGCTCGACACCCCAGTACTTC.

The chain is built from TRBV7-8 and TRBJ2-5; D gene ambiguous. Deletions cut 2 bases from V and 7 bases from J, with 5 bases between. Germline loops: CDR1 SGHVS, CDR2 FQNEAQ. This CDR3 is built from 11 residues. CDR3 nucleotide sequence: TGTGCCAGCAGCTTATATGGGACCCAGTACTTC. Protein: CASSLYGTQYF.

The chain joins TRBV3-1 to TRBJ2-7, with D unclear. The CDR3 runs 14 residues. The V gene's germline CDR1 is LGHDT and CDR2 YNNKEL (reference sequence). The V gene lost 4 bases and the J gene lost 6 bases, with 16 bases spanning the gap. CDR3 protein: CASSPSEIGLEQYF. In DNA form, the CDR3 reads TGTGCCAGCAGCCCCTCCGAGATCGGTCTCGAGCAGTACTTC.

The chain is built from TRBV12-3 or TRBV12-4 and TRBJ1-2; D perhaps matches TRBD1 (6 bases). The CDR3 loop spans 15 amino acids. V dropped 0 bases and J dropped 5 bases, with 13 bases sitting between them. The CDR3 nucleotides read TGTGCCAGCAGTTTAGCCGCGTCTCAGGGGTATGGCTACACCTTC. This codes for CASSLAASQGYGYTF.

The chain is built from TRBV27 and TRBJ2-7; D perhaps matches TRBD2 (5 bases). Germline CDR1 is MNHEY and CDR2 is SMNVEV (reference sequence). The CDR3 is 15 amino acids. V lost 3 bases, J lost 0 bases, and 12 bases lay in between. In nucleotides, the CDR3 is TGTGCCAGCAGTTTGATTGGGGAGAGCTCCTACGAGCAGTACTTC. Its translation: CASSLIGESSYEQYF.

V gene TRBV9 combines with J gene TRBJ1-1; D is ambiguous. The CDR3 loop spans 13 amino acids. Germline CDR1 reads SGDLS; CDR2 reads YYNGEE. V lost 3 bases and J 7 bases, leaving 13 bases between the germline ends. CDR3 nucleotide sequence: TGTGCCAGCAGCGAGCGTTCCGGAGATGAAGCTTTCTTT. It specifies CASSERSGDEAFF.

This clonotype occurred a few times. The chain combines TRBV7-2 with TRBJ2-1; possibly TRBD1 or TRBD2 for D (5 bases each). CDR1 SGHTA and CDR2 FQGNSA come from the germline V gene. V lost 8 bases, J lost 5 bases, and 7 bases lay in between. CDR3 length equals 11 residues. The CDR3 spells CASGDHNEQFF. The CDR3 bases are TGTGCCAGCGGGGACCACAATGAGCAGTTCTTC.

The chain employs TRBV7-3 and TRBJ2-5; D unresolved. Germline values: CDR1 SGHTA, CDR2 FQGTGA. There are 13 residues in the CDR3. With 5 bases removed from V and 11 bases from J, the gap between germline ends came to 18 bases. The CDR3 DNA reads as TGTGCCAGCAGCCATGGTCTTTACAATGAGCAGTACTTC. It is translated as CASSHGLYNEQYF.

V is TRBV29-1 and J is TRBJ1-2; 7 bases align to TRBD1. Germline loops: CDR1 SQVTM, CDR2 ANQGSEA. V was pared by 7 bases and J by 3 bases, with 8 bases of the junction left unmatched. The CDR3 runs to 13 residues. The CDR3 DNA is TGCAGCGGCTCAGGGGGACTGGACTATGGCTACACCTTC. Translation: CSGSGGLDYGYTF.

V usage is TRBV7-2 and J usage is TRBJ2-3; 9 nucleotides match TRBD2. V trimming: 1 base; J trimming: 5 bases; junction bases outside the gene matches: 7. Per the germline V gene, CDR1 is SGHTA and CDR2 is FQGNSA. The CDR3 totals 16 residues. CDR3: CASSLVGGRAVDTQYF. The CDR3 DNA follows: TGTGCCAGCAGCTTAGTCGGCGGGAGGGCCGTAGATACGCAGTATTTT.

The chain couples TRBV27 to TRBJ2-7; possibly TRBD1 or TRBD2 for D (5 bases each). The V gene lost 5 bases and the J gene lost 3 bases, with 17 bases spanning the gap. Germline V gene data show CDR1 as MNHEY and CDR2 as SMNVEV (reference sequence). CDR3 length: 15 residues. This CDR3 reads CASSLTGGSYYEQYF. CDR3 DNA sequence: TGTGCCAGCAGTCTTACAGGAGGAAGCTACTACGAGCAGTACTTC.

This clonotype was picked up a small number of times. The chain carries TRBV7-9 and TRBJ1-5, with a possible D match to TRBD1 (5 bases). The CDR3 extends over 15 amino acids. V was cut by 5 bases and J by 7 bases, with 18 bases left in between. Germline V CDR1 and CDR2: SEHNR, FQNEAQ (reference sequence). CDR3 nucleotide sequence: TGTGCCAGCAGCCGCGATAGGGACGTTAGGCAGCCCCAGCATTTT. Its protein is CASSRDRDVRQPQHF.

Only a few counts were recorded for this clonotype. The chain recombines TRBV24-1 with TRBJ2-5, with TRBD1 matching 12 bases. Trimming took 10 bases from V and 11 from J; bases not matched to a gene: 10. The CDR3 runs 13 residues. Germline V gene lookup returns CDR1 KGHDR and CDR2 SFDVKD. CDR3 DNA sequence: TGTGCCACAGCGGGACAGGGGGCGGGTGAGCAGTACTTC. Its translation: CATAGQGAGEQYF.

J is TRBJ1-2 and V is TRBV5-1, with 7 bases fitting TRBD1. V gave up 5 bases and J gave up 4 bases; unmatched junction bases: 5. This CDR3 is 13 amino acids long. Germline V gene sequence: CDR1 SGHRS, CDR2 YFSETQ. This CDR3 is CASSAQGSYGYTF. CDR3 coding DNA: TGCGCCAGCAGTGCACAGGGGTCCTATGGCTACACCTTC.

This chain connects TRBV6-5 to TRBJ1-2; D is uncertain. The V gene lost 6 bases and the J gene lost 2 bases, with 13 bases spanning the gap. Germline values: CDR1 MNHEY, CDR2 SVGAGI. The CDR3 extends over 14 amino acids. The CDR3 DNA follows: TGTGCCAGCAGCCGATCCGGCGGAAACTATGGCTACACCTTC. Translation gives CASSRSGGNYGYTF.

The chain has TRBV5-8 and TRBJ1-4, with D perhaps TRBD1 (5 bases). CDR1 is SGHTS, CDR2 YDEGEE, per germline. Trimming stripped 4 bases from V and 4 bases from J, with 17 bases between. The CDR3 spans 16 residues. Here the CDR3 reads CASSLFPGLINEKLFF. In nucleotides, the CDR3 is TGTGCCAGCAGCCTTTTTCCGGGACTAATTAATGAAAAACTGTTTTTT.

The chain recombines TRBV30 with TRBJ2-1; D possibly corresponds to TRBD2 (7 bases). This CDR3 is built from 13 residues. Germline V CDR1 and CDR2: GTSNPN, SVGIG (reference sequence). Between the trimmed V and J ends, which lost 8 bases and 9 bases, there was a span of 20 bases. CDR3 loop: CAGGGVQLAEQFF. The CDR3 nucleotides read TGTGCCGGGGGGGGCGTTCAATTGGCTGAGCAGTTCTTC.

The chain is built from TRBV4-2 and TRBJ1-2; no firm D call. With 0 bases removed from V and 4 bases from J, the gap between germline ends came to 12 bases. From germline, CDR1 is LGHNA and CDR2 YNFKEQ. The CDR3 consists of 15 residues. The CDR3 DNA follows: TGTGCCAGCAGCCAAGATAAAGGAACACCCTATGGCTACACCTTC. Translation gives CASSQDKGTPYGYTF.

This clonotype was observed a single time. This chain connects TRBV12-3 or TRBV12-4 to TRBJ2-3; D perhaps matches TRBD1 (5 bases). This CDR3 is built from 16 residues. Between the trimmed V and J ends, which lost 0 bases and 4 bases, there was a span of 14 bases. The CDR3 sequence: CASSLAGPLRADTQYF. CDR3 in DNA: TGTGCCAGCAGTTTAGCGGGGCCGCTTCGCGCAGATACGCAGTATTTT.

This clonotype occurred once. This rearrangement joins TRBV12-3 or TRBV12-4 to TRBJ2-1; 11 bases line up with TRBD1. This CDR3 has 16 residues. V lost 7 bases, J lost 5 bases, and 10 bases stayed unmatched. DNA for the CDR3: TGTGCCAGCACCCAAAGTGGGACAGGGGGGCACAATGAGCAGTTCTTC. Amino acid sequence: CASTQSGTGGHNEQFF.